The clone carrying this T cell receptor beta chain was counted only a few times. Its cognate antigen is unknown. This library used 300 to 500 ng RNA and molecular barcoded adaptors spanning alpha/delta and beta/gamma chains. Each CDR3 protein is one row after TCRdb ran MiXCR on the reads. This sample yields 40,000 or so distinct CDR3 sequences, of which about an eighth are seen a single time; 25% to 35% belongs to the top ten. Trimming cost V 6 bases and J 4 bases, with 15 bases left between them. CDR3 length: 13 amino acids. Germline V gene data show CDR1 as SQVTM and CDR2 as ANQGSEA. The data stem from a study of read filtering for tumor transcriptome and immune sequencing. Study as a whole: Patients were approximately 18 male and some 15 female, mean age roughly 68 years, range about 47 to 80. General study points: Sorted CD138-negative bone marrow cells were not purified T cells.

The chain recombines TRBV29-1 with TRBJ2-5; possibly TRBD2 for D (5 bases). This TCR came from a donor over 35 with multiple myeloma. Sequencing was carried out using a population of CD138-negative cells sorted from bone marrow. In DNA form, the CDR3 reads TGCAGCGTGGGGTGGGGAGTCAGAGAGACCCAGTACTTC. Translation: CSVGWGVRETQYF.